The following is a T cell receptor beta chain sequence with its context. This receptor's antigen is unknown. The input lacks base qualities; no much larger clone sits a single base away. V is shortened by 3 bases, J by 5 bases, and the region joining them spans 10 bases. The CDR3 runs 12 amino acids, cysteine and phenylalanine included. Only CDR3 DNA remains: 36 bases, in frame from the first base. Taken from the germline V gene (reference sequence), the CDR1 and CDR2 loops are DFQATT and SNEGSKA. The library was prepared using 5' RACE. The run used an Illumina HiSeq 2500. A second PCR of about 6 to 11 cycles was performed with a sample-barcoded 5' primer and a J-beta primer mix. A unique molecular identifier was introduced onto each TCR beta cDNA molecule by a template-switch 5' adaptor carrying 12 random nucleotides. At least 2.5 million CDR3-containing paired-end reads were obtained from each sample. First-strand cDNA was synthesized from all RNA with the Mint cDNA synthesis kit, primed by a TRBC-specific oligonucleotide. After uracil-DNA glycosylase treatment, a first 18-cycle PCR used universal primers M1SS and BC2_uni_R on all cDNA. The authors' analysis ran thus. Normalization of each sample was performed by random selection of 1 million high-quality reads, each carrying a distinct molecular identifier. Reads sharing molecular identifiers were discarded rather than binned into consensus sequences. MiTCR, with a Q25 quality threshold and the strictest error-elimination algorithm, was used for CDR3 identification, clonotype clustering and error correction. A nonparametric unseen species model using Euler transformation provided a lower-bound estimate of total TCR beta diversity. TCRdb trimmed public reads at Q25 via fastp, called clones via MiXCR and kept in-frame beta chains. Every entry covers one CDR3 protein and lists the most common genes and DNA from its rows. The V and J calls were not made by the authors but by TCRdb's processing. Here the sample has hundreds of thousands of distinct CDR3 sequences; 25% to 30% occur a single time. The leading ten clones occupy more than 15% of the sample.

The data were taken from a study of blood T cells in healthy people across ages (dated by TCRdb to 2013 to 2016). Describing the broader study: In model experiments, template switching captured about one uniquely barcoded TCR beta cDNA molecule for every two T cells. Using deep sequencing normalized with unique cDNA molecular identifiers, the study measured how TCR beta repertoire diversity changes with age. The donors were divided into four age groups: young (average approximately 17 years), middle-aged (roughly 42), aged (approximately 62) and long-lived (about 80). Donors of different ages were randomly distributed across sequencing lanes to avoid experimental bias. The study analyzed two additional independent replicas of 1 million unique cDNA reads from the same blood draw for two donors, one aged 18 to 29 and one aged 80 or older. What the study reported, not specific to this receptor: Bulk unsorted PBMC profiling prevented conclusive comparison of naive and antigen-experienced compartments. Compared with the aged group, more naive CD4+ T cells, fewer expanded clones and increased TCR diversity were shown by the long-lived group, suggesting age selection. As age increased, observed TCR beta diversity per million T cells dropped in a roughly linear way, and a significant reduction was already evident by age roughly 36. Donor CMV infection status was unknown, potentially confounding age-related changes in expanded clonotypes. Total diversity estimates from one million sequenced T cells were considered lower bounds and underestimates. Observed TCR beta diversity correlated strongly with the percentage of naive T cells measured by flow cytometry.

The approximately 39 donors, aged about 6 to 100 years, were systemically healthy Caucasian individuals from Russia. Around 9.9 milliliters of peripheral blood were collected from each donor into EDTA-treated Vacutainer tubes. Ficoll-Paque density-gradient centrifugation was used to isolate PBMCs, with at least 7 million per sample. Trizol reagent was used to extract total RNA from PBMCs, with at least 5 micrograms per sample. For every donor, an aliquot of PBMCs went through flow cytometry to measure the percentages of naive CD45RAhigh/CD27high T cells. The sequence was collected from a woman aged 80 or older in good health. Sequenced material: blood. The chain links TRBV20-1 with TRBJ2-5; a tentative D match to TRBD2 spans 6 bases. The nucleotide sequence reads TGCAGTGCTAGCAGGGAGGCGGAGACCCAGTACTTC. Its product reads: CSASREAETQYF.